The 22 T cell receptor beta chains listed next were all sequenced from one sample in a study of blood T cell repertoires in COVID-19. Some clones are missing from TCRdb's copy, which holds only in-frame ones; the method was immunoSEQ multiplex PCR. In the table there are fewer than 200,000 clones, around 82% of which are singletons. The sample was PBMCs or T cells enriched from blood (not recorded which). These receptors were collected from a woman between 45 and 60 years old in a cohort exposed to, infected with or recovered from COVID-19 (not recorded which).

The chain joins TRBV5-4 to TRBJ2-6; 12 bases line up with TRBD2. Germline V gene data show CDR1 as SGHNT and CDR2 as YYREEE (reference sequence). Losses at the gene ends were 3 bases for V and 1 base for J; bases not matched to a gene: 5. The CDR3 contains 18 residues. CDR3 bases: TGTGCCAGCAGCTCTCGACTAGCGGGAGATTCTGGGGCCAACGTCCTGACTTTC. Amino acids: CASSSRLAGDSGANVLTF.

CDR3 sequence: CASRKGQGGTGELFF. The CDR3 DNA is TGCGCCAGCAGGAAGGGACAGGGCGGCACCGGGGAGCTGTTTTTT. This chain connects TRBV5-1 to TRBJ2-2; the match to TRBD1 covers 9 bases. Looked up from germline, CDR1 is SGHRS and CDR2 is YFSETQ. This CDR3 has 15 residues. The junction had 6 bases not matched to a gene; V was cut back by 5 bases and J by 4 bases.

This chain joins TRBV7-9 and TRBJ1-2; a possible D gene is TRBD1 (5 bases). This CDR3 has 15 amino acids. Trimming stripped 2 bases from V and 5 bases from J, with 15 bases between. Germline V gene lookup returns CDR1 SEHNR and CDR2 FQNEAQ (reference sequence). The CDR3 sequence is CASSLTDIQLYGYTF. The CDR3 DNA is TGTGCCAGCAGCTTAACGGACATCCAGCTTTATGGCTACACCTTC.

This chain connects TRBV25-1 to TRBJ1-5; D might be TRBD1 (6 bases). V gave up 2 bases and J gave up 5 bases, with 10 bases separating them. The CDR3 runs 14 residues. Germline V gene data show CDR1 as MGHDK and CDR2 as SYGVNS. CDR3 DNA: TGTGCCAGCAGTGAAACCCCAGGGGATCAGCCCCAGCATTTT. Translating gives CASSETPGDQPQHF.

This chain connects TRBV5-1 to TRBJ2-7; D is unresolved. This CDR3 contains 14 residues. The V end was cut by 3 bases, the J end by 3 bases, with 13 bases between. Per the germline V gene, CDR1 is SGHRS and CDR2 is YFSETQ. DNA of the CDR3: TGCGCCAGCAGCTCCTACGCGATCTACTACGAGCAGTACTTC. It yields the protein CASSSYAIYYEQYF.

The rearrangement joins TRBV7-8 to TRBJ1-6; D uncertain. In germline, CDR1 is SGHVS, CDR2 FQNEAQ. The V end lost 2 bases, the J end lost 10 bases, and 12 bases lay between the germline ends. There are 14 residues in the CDR3. For the CDR3, the DNA is TGTGCCAGCAGCTTAAGATCGGTTCAATCACCCCTCCACTTT. Protein product: CASSLRSVQSPLHF. Full variable domain (missing parts from reference TRBV7-8 and TRBJ1-6): GAGVSQSPRYKVAKRGQDVALRCDPISGHVSLFWYQQALGQGPEFLTYFQNEAQLDKSGLPSDRFFAERPEGSVSTLKIQRTQQEDSAVYLCASSLRSVQSPLHFGNGTRLTVT.

The chain combines TRBV11-3 with TRBJ2-5, with TRBD1 identical over 8 bases. The CDR3 is 15 residues long. Losses at the gene ends were 6 bases for V and 5 bases for J; bases not matched to a gene: 11. Germline CDR1 is SGHNT and CDR2 is YENEEA. CDR3 amino acids: CASSIGQGAAETQYF. For the CDR3, the DNA is TGTGCCAGCAGTATTGGGCAGGGGGCGGCGGAGACCCAGTACTTC.

This chain links TRBV4-3 with TRBJ1-1; 7 bases fit TRBD1. Germline V lookup: CDR1 LGHNA, CDR2 YSLEER. CDR3 length: 16 residues. V shed 4 bases and J 1 base; nucleotides not matched to a gene: 9. The CDR3 is CASSPDRARANTEAFF. DNA of the CDR3: TGCGCCAGCAGCCCCGACAGGGCGCGGGCGAACACTGAAGCTTTCTTT.

V usage is TRBV19 and J usage is TRBJ1-2, with D uncertain. Trimming left V 5 bases short and J 2 bases short, with 9 bases between. The CDR3 contains 13 residues. From germline, CDR1 is LNHDA and CDR2 SQIVND (reference sequence). The CDR3: CASSEQINYGYTF. In nucleotides, the CDR3 is TGTGCCAGTAGTGAACAGATAAACTATGGCTACACCTTC.

This chain uses TRBV5-5 with TRBJ1-5; D is unresolved. The germline CDR1 and CDR2 sequences are SGHKS and YYEKEE (reference sequence). V shed 0 bases and J shed 7 bases, with 14 bases lying between them. This CDR3 spans 15 amino acids. Here the CDR3 reads CASSLVAYSQQPQHF. CDR3 in DNA: TGTGCCAGCAGCTTGGTTGCATACAGCCAACAGCCCCAGCATTTT.

The chain carries TRBV9 and TRBJ1-1, with a tentative D call TRBD1 (6 bases). V was pared by 0 bases and J by 8 bases, with 17 bases between. The CDR3 runs 15 residues. Looked up from germline, CDR1 is SGDLS and CDR2 is YYNGEE. CDR3 region: CASSVEARLTGEAFF. DNA of the CDR3: TGTGCCAGCAGCGTAGAAGCGAGGCTTACAGGGGAAGCTTTCTTT.

This chain joins TRBV6-2 or TRBV6-3 and TRBJ2-5, with D possibly matching TRBD2 (6 bases). The germline V gene has CDR1 MNHEY and CDR2 SVGEGT. This CDR3 region has 12 residues. V shed 2 bases and J shed 10 bases, with 11 bases lying between them. CDR3 in amino acids: CASSYLRGDQYF. CDR3 nucleotide sequence: TGTGCCAGCAGTTACCTCCGCGGGGACCAGTACTTC.

This chain joins TRBV29-1 and TRBJ2-5; possibly TRBD2 for D (5 bases). V was clipped by 2 bases and J by 5 bases, with 6 bases between them. Germline loops: CDR1 SQVTM, CDR2 ANQGSEA. The CDR3 length is 11 residues. The CDR3 coding sequence is TGCAGCGTTGAACCGGGGGAGACCCAGTACTTC. This codes for CSVEPGETQYF.

This clone turned up a few times. V and J are TRBV19 and TRBJ2-2; 7 bases agree with TRBD2. CDR3 length: 14 amino acids. Germline CDR1 is LNHDA and CDR2 is SQIVND (reference sequence). V gave up 7 bases and J gave up 6 bases; unmatched junction bases: 8. The CDR3 nucleotides are TGTGCCAGTAACCCGCGGGGGTCGGCCGGGGAGCTGTTTTTT. Translated, it gives CASNPRGSAGELFF.

In regard to this clone: The junction differs from germline at one of its ends, possibly a read error. This chain joins TRBV5-5 and TRBJ1-2; 7 nucleotides align to TRBD1. CDR1 is SGHKS and CDR2 is YYEKEE in the germline V gene (reference sequence). This CDR3 spans 16 amino acids. The CDR3 coding sequence is TGTGCCAGCAGCTTGGACGACGACCGGGACAGAATACCATCCCACTTC. Its protein is CASSLDDDRDRIPSHF.

V and J are TRBV14 and TRBJ2-5, with a tentative D call TRBD2 (5 bases). The CDR3 contains 14 residues. Trimming shortened V by 0 bases and J by 5 bases, and 10 bases separated the two germline ends. Germline-derived CDR1 and CDR2 are SGHDN and FVKESK. Here the CDR3 reads CASSQELVKETQYF. The CDR3 DNA follows: TGTGCCAGCAGCCAAGAACTAGTTAAGGAGACCCAGTACTTC.

V and J are TRBV5-1 and TRBJ1-6; D uncertain. Trimming removed 1 base at V and 1 base at J, with 3 bases between. The CDR3 sequence is 14 residues long. CDR1 SGHRS and CDR2 YFSETQ come from the germline V gene. CDR3 in DNA: TGCGCCAGCAGCTTGTCTTCCTATAATTCACCCCTCCACTTT. Protein: CASSLSSYNSPLHF.

V is TRBV4-3 and J is TRBJ2-2, with 8 positions matching TRBD2. V lost 0 bases, J lost 2 bases, and 8 bases stayed unmatched. Germline V gene lookup returns CDR1 LGHNA and CDR2 YSLEER. CDR3 length: 18 residues. The CDR3 region is CASSQDHWLAGNTGELFF. In nucleotides, the CDR3 is TGCGCCAGCAGCCAAGATCATTGGCTAGCGGGCAACACCGGGGAGCTGTTTTTT.

The chain employs TRBV7-3 and TRBJ2-5; D gene uncertain. Deletions cut 1 base from V and 5 bases from J, with 8 bases between. The CDR3 consists of 13 residues. Germline CDR1 reads SGHTA; CDR2 reads FQGTGA. The CDR3 loop reads CASSLRLGETQYF. CDR3 DNA sequence: TGTGCCAGCAGCTTAAGGCTTGGCGAGACCCAGTACTTC.

The gene calls are TRBV28 and TRBJ1-2; TRBD1 aligns across 7 bases. The V gene's germline CDR1 is MDHEN and CDR2 SYDVKM. After removal of 8 bases from V and 0 bases from J, the junction contained 15 bases not matched to a gene. The length of the CDR3 is 17 residues. In nucleotides, the CDR3 is TGTGCCAGCGGGTTGGGACAGACTCTGAGCTCTAACTATGGCTACACCTTC. Amino acid sequence: CASGLGQTLSSNYGYTF.

This clone is a singleton in its sample. The chain couples TRBV7-3 to TRBJ2-7, with D possibly TRBD1 on 6 matching bases. The CDR3 contains 14 residues. Germline V CDR1 and CDR2: SGHTA, FQGTGA. V dropped 3 bases and J dropped 4 bases, with 13 bases sitting between them. CDR3 amino acids: CASSLAGESYEQYF. The CDR3 DNA follows: TGTGCCAGCAGCTTGGCAGGGGAGAGTTACGAGCAGTACTTC.

This rearrangement joins TRBV5-8 to TRBJ2-3; 8 positions match TRBD2. The CDR3 runs to 17 residues. V gave up 4 bases and J gave up 3 bases; unmatched junction bases: 13. Germline loops: CDR1 SGHTS, CDR2 YDEGEE. CDR3 nucleotides: TGTGCCAGCAGCCTCACTCGGGAGGGGGTGTCAACAGATACGCAGTATTTT. Protein product: CASSLTREGVSTDTQYF.